The 30 T cell receptor beta chains reported below all come from one sample, sequenced in a study of blood T cell repertoires in COVID-19. Method: immunoSEQ multiplex PCR; TCRdb's copy keeps in-frame clones and lacks some. Of over 50,000 clones listed, 80% to 90% were seen once; the top ten hold about 3%. The sequencing input was peripheral blood. All receptors come from a human donor in a cohort sampled during active COVID-19.

The chain has TRBV19 and TRBJ1-5; 9 nucleotides match TRBD1. The CDR3 is made up of 14 amino acids. Per germline, CDR1 LNHDA and CDR2 SQIVND (reference sequence). After removal of 6 bases from V and 7 bases from J, the junction contained 7 bases not matched to a gene. CDR3 DNA sequence: TGTGCCAGTAGCCCACAGGGGGCCGGACAGCCCCAGCATTTT. Residues: CASSPQGAGQPQHF.

The chain couples TRBV30 to TRBJ1-6; no firm D call. This CDR3 contains 14 residues. V was shortened by 8 bases and J by 3 bases, with 14 bases between the two germline ends. Germline V CDR1 and CDR2: GTSNPN, SVGIG (reference sequence). This CDR3 reads CAISGGSYNSPLHF. The CDR3 region has the DNA TGTGCCATCAGCGGAGGGAGCTATAATTCACCCCTCCACTTT.

A single count supports this clone. The V call is TRBV19, the J call TRBJ1-2; D gene ambiguous. V was clipped by 3 bases and J by 8 bases, with 7 bases between them. The length of the CDR3 is 11 residues. The germline CDR1 and CDR2 sequences are LNHDA and SQIVND (reference sequence). In DNA form, the CDR3 reads TGTGCCAGTAGTATGCGGCAGGGCTACACCTTC. This translates into CASSMRQGYTF.

The chain uses TRBV4-2 and TRBJ1-4; 8 bases align to TRBD1. The CDR3 runs 12 residues. Germline CDR1 is LGHNA and CDR2 is YNFKEQ. The ends lost 5 bases at V and 7 bases at J; junction bases unmatched: 0. The CDR3 DNA follows: TGTGCCAGCAGCGACAGGGGTGAAAAACTGTTTTTT. Translation gives CASSDRGEKLFF.

The chain uses TRBV19 and TRBJ1-1; D call uncertain. CDR1 LNHDA and CDR2 SQIVND come from the germline V gene (reference sequence). This CDR3 is 13 amino acids long. V lost 1 base, J lost 3 bases, and 6 bases lay in between. The CDR3 nucleotides are TGTGCCAGTAGTATAGGGAGGGACACTGAAGCTTTCTTT. It translates to CASSIGRDTEAFF.

This clone has only a few counts. The chain joins TRBV18 to TRBJ1-1, with D hard to call. V dropped 2 bases and J dropped 2 bases, with 3 bases sitting between them. Germline V gives CDR1 KGHSH, CDR2 LQKENI. This CDR3 is built from 12 residues. CDR3 protein: CASSPTNTEAFF. The CDR3 coding sequence is TGTGCCAGCTCACCAACTAACACTGAAGCTTTCTTT. Full variable domain (missing parts from reference TRBV18 and TRBJ1-1): NAGVMQNPRHLVRRRGQEARLRCSPMKGHSHVYWYRQLPEEGLKFMVYLQKENIIDESGMPKERFSAEFPKEGPSILRIQQVVRGDSAAYFCASSPTNTEAFFGQGTRLTVV.

The CDR3 loop reads CASSSRTAYNSPLHF. CDR3 coding DNA: TGTGCCAGCAGTTCGAGGACAGCCTATAATTCACCCCTCCACTTT. The gene calls are TRBV7-2 and TRBJ1-6; perhaps TRBD1 as D (6 bases). The CDR3 has 15 amino acids. The V and J ends lost 6 bases and 2 bases respectively, with 11 bases between them. The V gene's germline CDR1 is SGHTA and CDR2 FQGNSA.

The chain uses TRBV11-2 and TRBJ1-1; D gene uncertain. The CDR3 is 16 amino acids. V was cut by 1 base and J by 3 bases, with 15 bases left in between. Germline V gene lookup returns CDR1 SGHAT and CDR2 FQNNGV. This CDR3 is CASSLGWPLVHTEAFF. CDR3 DNA: TGTGCCAGCAGCTTAGGGTGGCCGCTCGTGCACACTGAAGCTTTCTTT.

The rearrangement links TRBV18 to TRBJ1-1; D unresolved. Germline values: CDR1 KGHSH, CDR2 LQKENI. Between the trimmed V and J ends, which lost 3 bases and 2 bases, there was a span of 13 bases. This CDR3 is built from 15 residues. The CDR3 loop reads CASSPPSTRNTEAFF. The DNA of the CDR3 is TGTGCCAGCTCACCTCCAAGCACCCGTAACACTGAAGCTTTCTTT.

The V gene is TRBV5-8, the J gene TRBJ1-2, with D tentatively TRBD1 (5 bases). The germline V gene has CDR1 SGHTS and CDR2 YDEGEE. The CDR3 runs 14 residues. The V gene lost 2 bases and the J gene lost 8 bases, with 16 bases spanning the gap. In nucleotides, the CDR3 is TGTGCCAGCAGCTTAGGACATGTCGGGGGAGGCTACACCTTC. It translates to CASSLGHVGGGYTF.

V and J are TRBV3-1 (or the pseudogene TRBV3-2) and TRBJ1-2; the match to TRBD1 covers 10 bases. Looked up from germline, CDR1 is LGHDT and CDR2 is YNNKEL (reference sequence). The CDR3 sequence is 16 residues long. V was pared by 3 bases and J by 3 bases, with 7 bases of the junction left unmatched. CDR3 region: CASSHLDRGRDYGYTF. In nucleotides, the CDR3 is TGTGCCAGCAGCCATTTAGACAGGGGGCGCGACTATGGCTACACCTTC.

The chain recombines TRBV4-3 with TRBJ2-2; unclear D gene. This CDR3 region has 14 residues. The germline CDR1 and CDR2 sequences are LGHNA and YSLEER. The germline V and J ends were trimmed by 0 bases and 7 bases, with 9 bases remaining between them. The DNA of the CDR3 is TGCGCCAGCAGCCAAGATGGTAGCCTCGGGGAGCTGTTTTTT. Translating it yields CASSQDGSLGELFF.

This chain connects TRBV23-1 to TRBJ1-2, with 7 bases identical to TRBD1. TRBV23-1 is known as an ORF, though its function is uncertain. The junction had 6 bases not matched to a gene; V was cut back by 6 bases and J by 5 bases. This CDR3 spans 13 amino acids. The CDR3 region has the DNA TGCGCCAGCAGCCCCGGGACAGTATATGGCTACACCTTC. Its protein product is CASSPGTVYGYTF.

The chain has TRBV4-3 and TRBJ2-2; 11 nucleotides agree with TRBD2. CDR1 LGHNA and CDR2 YSLEER come from the germline V gene. The CDR3 sequence is 18 residues long. J gave up 4 bases and V 0 bases, and 7 bases lay outside the gene matches. CDR3 sequence: CASSQELSSGGSTGELFF. As DNA, the CDR3 is TGCGCCAGCAGCCAAGAACTCTCTAGCGGGGGGAGCACCGGGGAGCTGTTTTTT.

The chain has TRBV2 and TRBJ2-1; 7 nucleotides line up with TRBD2. This CDR3 comprises 12 residues. The germline gives CDR1 SNHLY, CDR2 FYNNEI. The junction had 6 bases not matched to a gene; V was cut back by 6 bases and J by 10 bases. This CDR3 is CASSRTSFEQFF. The CDR3 DNA follows: TGTGCCAGCAGCCGGACTAGTTTCGAGCAGTTCTTC.

This clone has more than one count but fewer than ten. The chain combines TRBV3-1 (or the pseudogene TRBV3-2) with TRBJ2-3; perhaps TRBD2 as D (6 bases). Trimming left V 3 bases short and J 2 bases short, with 18 bases between. The germline gives CDR1 LGHDT, CDR2 YNNKEL (reference sequence). CDR3 length: 17 amino acids. CDR3 sequence reads: CASSHYASASSTDTQYF. For the CDR3, the DNA is TGTGCCAGCAGCCATTATGCTAGCGCCTCATCCACAGATACGCAGTATTTT.

The chain links TRBV18 to TRBJ1-5; 7 nucleotides align to TRBD1. Per the germline V gene, CDR1 is KGHSH and CDR2 is LQKENI. Trimming took 6 bases from V and 5 from J; bases not matched to a gene: 10. This CDR3 region has 15 residues. The DNA of the CDR3 is TGTGCCAGCTCCACAGGGGTCTTATCAGATCAGCCCCAGCATTTT. It specifies CASSTGVLSDQPQHF.

The table lists this clone with a few counts. The rearrangement uses TRBV7-3 and TRBJ1-2, with a weak D call TRBD1 (5 bases). In germline, CDR1 is SGHTA, CDR2 FQGTGA. The CDR3 totals 15 residues. V gave up 0 bases and J gave up 4 bases, with 12 bases separating them. CDR3 DNA: TGTGCCAGCAGCTTAACGGGAGGGGCCAGCTATGGCTACACCTTC. Translating it yields CASSLTGGASYGYTF.

J is TRBJ2-1 and V is TRBV7-2, with 8 positions matching TRBD2. The CDR3 length is 14 residues. J gave up 3 bases and V 9 bases, and 7 bases lay outside the gene matches. The germline CDR1 and CDR2 sequences are SGHTA and FQGNSA. CDR3 DNA sequence: TGTGCCAGTAGTAAGGCGGGGGGCTACAATGAGCAGTTCTTC. This sequence encodes CASSKAGGYNEQFF.

The rearrangement links TRBV7-2 to TRBJ2-2; D perhaps matches TRBD1 (6 bases). The CDR3 length is 17 residues. V was clipped by 5 bases and J by 4 bases, with 20 bases between them. Germline-derived CDR1 and CDR2 are SGHTA and FQGNSA. CDR3 DNA sequence: TGTGCCAGCAGCGCGCGACTACTAAACAGGGTCACCGGGGAGCTGTTTTTT. This encodes CASSARLLNRVTGELFF.

V usage is TRBV14 and J usage is TRBJ1-1, with D maybe TRBD1 (6 bases). With 1 base removed from V and 1 base from J, the gap between germline ends came to 10 bases. Germline V gene data show CDR1 as SGHDN and CDR2 as FVKESK. The CDR3 sequence is 15 residues long. CDR3 sequence: CASSQVRGANTEAFF. Here the CDR3 DNA reads TGTGCCAGCAGCCAAGTCAGGGGAGCGAACACTGAAGCTTTCTTT.

The chain links TRBV4-2 to TRBJ2-3, with 7 bases matching TRBD1. Germline V gives CDR1 LGHNA, CDR2 YNFKEQ. J lost 2 bases, V lost 5 bases, and 7 bases had no gene match. The CDR3 is 15 amino acids. CDR3 DNA sequence: TGTGCCAGCAGCTCCGGACAGGCGGACACAGATACGCAGTATTTT. Its protein is CASSSGQADTDTQYF.

This clone was seen a single time. The chain uses TRBV7-2 and TRBJ1-6; 8 nucleotides agree with TRBD1. CDR1 and CDR2 (germline): SGHTA, FQGNSA. Trimming took 5 bases from V and 6 from J; bases not matched to a gene: 6. This CDR3 is built from 15 residues. The CDR3: CASSRETGVNSPLHF. The CDR3 coding sequence is TGTGCCAGCAGCAGAGAGACAGGGGTTAATTCACCCCTCCACTTT.

The chain joins TRBV5-4 to TRBJ2-5, with 7 bases that match TRBD2. The CDR3 has 14 residues. V was pared by 4 bases and J by 2 bases, with 5 bases of the junction left unmatched. Germline lookup yields CDR1 SGHNT and CDR2 YYREEE (reference sequence). The CDR3 here is CASSDPSGQETQYF. The DNA for the CDR3 is TGTGCCAGCAGCGACCCTAGCGGACAAGAGACCCAGTACTTC.

The chain couples TRBV6-2 or TRBV6-3 to TRBJ2-3; 10 positions match TRBD2. The length of the CDR3 is 15 residues. The germline V gene encodes CDR1 MNHEY and CDR2 SVGEGT. The V and J ends lost 5 bases and 5 bases, in that order; junction bases with no gene match: 7. The CDR3 nucleotides read TGTGCCAGCAGTCGAGCGGGGGGGCCGGTAGATACGCAGTATTTT. The encoded protein is CASSRAGGPVDTQYF.

V usage is TRBV5-4 and J usage is TRBJ2-7, with 10 bases fitting TRBD1. The CDR3 is 15 residues long. After removal of 5 bases from V and 2 bases from J, the junction contained 7 bases not matched to a gene. CDR1 and CDR2 from the germline V gene are SGHNT and YYREEE (reference sequence). For the CDR3, the DNA is TGTGCCAGCAGGGGACAGGGGCACGGTGCCTACGAGCAGTACTTC. Translated, it gives CASRGQGHGAYEQYF.

The chain uses TRBV5-1 and TRBJ2-1; 10 bases match TRBD1. Germline V gene sequence: CDR1 SGHRS, CDR2 YFSETQ. The trim removed 6 bases at V and 6 bases at J, leaving 9 bases unmatched. This CDR3 has 15 amino acids. For the CDR3, the DNA is TGCGCCAGCAACCATGGGGACAGGGGAATCAATGAGCAGTTCTTC. Protein sequence: CASNHGDRGINEQFF.

This sequence joins TRBV2 and TRBJ2-3, with a weak D call TRBD2 (6 bases). Germline-derived CDR1 and CDR2 are SNHLY and FYNNEI. The CDR3 contains 16 residues. Trimming cost V 1 base and J 0 bases, with 11 bases left between them. CDR3 protein: CASSEDGRSSTDTQYF. DNA for the CDR3: TGTGCCAGCAGTGAAGATGGGAGGTCTAGCACAGATACGCAGTATTTT.

This clone appeared a single time. The chain couples TRBV3-1 (or the pseudogene TRBV3-2) to TRBJ1-1; weak D call: TRBD1 (6 bases). V lost 1 base and J lost 4, with 7 bases in between. The CDR3 covers 13 residues. Germline V CDR1 and CDR2: LGHDT, YNNKEL (reference sequence). In DNA, the CDR3 is TGTGCCAGCAGCCAAGTCAGGGGCACTGAAGCTTTCTTT. It encodes CASSQVRGTEAFF.

The CDR3 nucleotides are TGCGCCAGCAGCTCCGGGACTAGCGGCCTCACAGATACGCAGTATTTT. Encoded protein: CASSSGTSGLTDTQYF. J is TRBJ2-3 and V is TRBV5-1; 11 nucleotides match TRBD2. V was pared by 3 bases and J by 2 bases, with 5 bases of the junction left unmatched. The germline gives CDR1 SGHRS, CDR2 YFSETQ. The CDR3 loop spans 16 amino acids.